Following are 28 T cell receptor beta chains from one sample sequenced in a study of shared T cell receptors in the human thymus. Data came from immunoSEQ multiplex PCR; TCRdb stores just in-frame clones and leaves some out. The sample has hundreds of thousands of clones, 70% to 90% seen once. The same data also went into a second study, on human thymus T cells.

The sample consisted of thymocytes. These receptors were collected from a boy in the first two years of life with a congenital heart defect.

This clone has a single count. The V and J genes are TRBV28 and TRBJ1-2, with 10 bases aligning to TRBD1. After removal of 2 bases from V and 8 bases from J, the junction contained 2 bases not matched to a gene. The CDR3 runs 13 residues. Germline loops: CDR1 MDHEN, CDR2 SYDVKM. CDR3 sequence: CASSLGTGDGYTF. CDR3 in DNA: TGTGCCAGCAGTTTAGGGACAGGGGACGGCTACACCTTC.

This clone is a singleton in its sample. The gene calls are TRBV25-1 and TRBJ2-7; D might be TRBD2 (6 bases). The length of the CDR3 is 17 residues. V was cut by 4 bases and J by 4 bases, with 23 bases left in between. CDR1 is MGHDK and CDR2 is SYGVNS in the germline V gene. Written as DNA, the CDR3 is TGTGCCAGCAGTGGTGGAGGGGCTGGAGGAGTTGGATACGAGCAGTACTTC. The encoded protein is CASSGGGAGGVGYEQYF.

V usage is TRBV5-6 and J usage is TRBJ1-5; no clear D. The CDR3 has 14 amino acids. Germline values: CDR1 SGHDT, CDR2 YYEEEE. Deletions cut 5 bases from V and 5 bases from J, with 14 bases between. The CDR3: CASSYYEWDQPQHF. CDR3 in DNA: TGTGCCAGCAGTTACTACGAGTGGGATCAGCCCCAGCATTTT.

The table lists this clone with a count of one. The CDR3 DNA reads TGTGCCAGCACCAGTAGACAGAGCAAGTGGGAAAAACTGTTTTTT. As protein: CASTSRQSKWEKLFF. The gene calls are TRBV5-6 and TRBJ1-4; maybe TRBD1 (5 bases). The CDR3 totals 15 residues. V lost 6 bases and J 8 bases, leaving 20 bases between the germline ends. CDR1 SGHDT and CDR2 YYEEEE come from the germline V gene.

V usage is TRBV12-5 and J usage is TRBJ1-1, with D uncertain. Trimming cost V 2 bases and J 6 bases, with 10 bases left between them. The germline CDR1 and CDR2 sequences are LGHNT and FRNRAP. CDR3 length: 13 residues. The chain's CDR3 is CASGLSGPPEAFF. In nucleotides, the CDR3 is TGTGCTAGTGGTTTGTCGGGTCCTCCTGAAGCTTTCTTT.

This chain links TRBV10-3 with TRBJ2-7; 7 positions agree with TRBD2. The CDR3 consists of 14 residues. V lost 6 bases to trimming and J lost 2 bases; unmatched junction nucleotides: 7. CDR1 is ENHRY, CDR2 SYGVKD, per germline. CDR3 coding DNA: TGTGCCATCAGCCCCGGGACTAACACCTACGAGCAGTACTTC. Protein: CAISPGTNTYEQYF.

This rearrangement joins TRBV30 to TRBJ2-2; no clear D. The germline V gene encodes CDR1 GTSNPN and CDR2 SVGIG (reference sequence). V gave up 4 bases and J gave up 1 base, with 10 bases separating them. CDR3 length: 14 amino acids. The CDR3 sequence: CAWIRHRNTGELFF. The CDR3 DNA is TGTGCCTGGATTCGACACCGGAACACCGGGGAGCTGTTTTTT. Complete variable domain (other parts from reference TRBV30 and TRBJ2-2): SQTIHQWPATLVQPVGSPLSLECTVEGTSNPNLYWYRQAAGRGLQLLFYSVGIGQISSEVPQNLSASRPQDRQFILSSKKLLLSDSGFYLCAWIRHRNTGELFFGEGSRLTVL.

The V and J genes are TRBV2 and TRBJ2-2; TRBD1 matches 7 bases. Germline V gives CDR1 SNHLY, CDR2 FYNNEI. V was pared by 11 bases and J by 0 bases, with 9 bases of the junction left unmatched. The CDR3 is made up of 15 amino acids. The CDR3: CAFKRGPANTGELFF. The CDR3 DNA reads as TGTGCCTTCAAGAGGGGGCCGGCGAACACCGGGGAGCTGTTTTTT.

This chain connects TRBV7-2 to TRBJ2-5; tentatively, D is TRBD1 (5 bases). Germline V lookup: CDR1 SGHTA, CDR2 FQGNSA. Trimming removed 5 bases at V and 5 bases at J, with 18 bases between. The CDR3 is 15 amino acids. CDR3 in amino acids: CASSIYLGAVETQYF. The DNA of the CDR3 is TGTGCCAGCAGCATCTACCTAGGGGCGGTGGAGACCCAGTACTTC.

The chain recombines TRBV5-1 with TRBJ1-1; TRBD1 aligns across 8 bases. Germline V lookup: CDR1 SGHRS, CDR2 YFSETQ. The CDR3 has 16 residues. The V gene end was trimmed by 4 bases and the J gene end by 3 bases; junction bases not matched to a gene: 11. As DNA, the CDR3 is TGCGCCAGCAGCCGTCGGACAGGGTTATATGACACTGAAGCTTTCTTT. Amino acid sequence: CASSRRTGLYDTEAFF.

This clone appeared a single time. CDR3 amino acids: CASSPLASEQYF. CDR3 bases: TGTGCCAGCAGCCCCCTAGCCTCCGAGCAGTACTTC. This chain links TRBV7-2 with TRBJ2-7; D possibly corresponds to TRBD2 (5 bases). Germline V gene lookup returns CDR1 SGHTA and CDR2 FQGNSA. The CDR3 sequence is 12 residues long. V was trimmed by 5 bases and J by 6 bases, leaving 11 bases between them.

This chain connects TRBV10-3 to TRBJ2-5; TRBD1 aligns across 8 bases. TRBJ2-7 matches the DNA end more closely, so the J call is doubtful. The germline CDR1 and CDR2 sequences are ENHRY and SYGVKD. The CDR3 sequence is 16 residues long. CDR3 in DNA: TGTGCCATCAGAACTGCCGGGACAGGCGAAACCTACGAGCAGTACTTC. Protein sequence: CAIRTAGTGETYEQYF.

The chain employs TRBV28 and TRBJ2-7; possibly TRBD2 for D (5 bases). Trimming stripped 5 bases from V and 5 bases from J, with 25 bases between. The CDR3 has 17 amino acids. The germline V gene encodes CDR1 MDHEN and CDR2 SYDVKM. The CDR3 region has the DNA TGTGCCAGCAGTAGTGACTTCGGGATAATCGCAGGCCACGAGCAGTACTTC. It codes for CASSSDFGIIAGHEQYF.

This clone has a single count. The chain is built from TRBV28 and TRBJ2-1; tentatively, D is TRBD1 (5 bases). The CDR3 is 14 amino acids. Germline CDR1 and CDR2: MDHEN and SYDVKM. V lost 9 bases and J 3 bases, leaving 15 bases between the germline ends. The CDR3 loop reads CASSQGLYYNEQFF. DNA for the CDR3: TGTGCCAGTTCCCAGGGTCTCTACTACAATGAGCAGTTCTTC.

The V gene is TRBV10-1, the J gene TRBJ2-1; D possibly corresponds to TRBD1 (6 bases). The germline V gene encodes CDR1 WNHNN and CDR2 SYGVQD (reference sequence). Deletions cut 5 bases from V and 3 bases from J, with 14 bases between. There are 15 residues in the CDR3. CDR3 DNA sequence: TGCGCCAGCAGTAAACAGGGTGACAGCTACAATGAGCAGTTCTTC. Protein: CASSKQGDSYNEQFF.

The chain has TRBV4-3 and TRBJ2-7; TRBD1 matches at 10 bases. The CDR3 spans 19 residues. The germline V gene has CDR1 LGHNA and CDR2 YSLEER. Germline trimming cut 0 bases from V and 6 bases from J; bases unmatched to any gene: 17. In nucleotides, the CDR3 is TGCGCCAGCAGCCAAGAGGGGGACAGGGGCGCCCCAACCACGTCCGAGCAGTACTTC. Encoded protein: CASSQEGDRGAPTTSEQYF.

The chain has TRBV7-6 and TRBJ1-5, with TRBD1 identical over 9 bases. Germline CDR1 SGHVS, CDR2 FNYEAQ. CDR3 length: 17 residues. V lost 5 bases and J lost 2; bases outside the gene matches: 10. The DNA of the CDR3 is TGTGCCAGCAGCCCATGGGACAGGGAGAAGGGCAATCAGCCCCAGCATTTT. Translating gives CASSPWDREKGNQPQHF.

The rearrangement joins TRBV27 to TRBJ2-2; 11 bases match TRBD1. The CDR3 extends over 17 amino acids. Trimming cost V 7 bases and J 0 bases; bases outside gene matches: 7. The germline V gene has CDR1 MNHEY and CDR2 SMNVEV (reference sequence). The CDR3 reads CASNRTGGASNTGELFF. CDR3 bases: TGTGCCAGCAACCGGACAGGGGGCGCTTCGAACACCGGGGAGCTGTTTTTT.

There are a few counts of this clone. The rearrangement links TRBV6-5 to TRBJ1-1; tentative D call: TRBD1 (5 bases). The CDR3 is 14 residues long. The V end lost 6 bases, the J end lost 5 bases, and 16 bases lay between the germline ends. Germline loops: CDR1 MNHEY, CDR2 SVGAGI. Here the CDR3 DNA reads TGTGCCAGCAGAGAGTACCGTAAGGGGACTGAAGCTTTCTTT. Amino acid sequence: CASREYRKGTEAFF.

The rearrangement links TRBV29-1 to TRBJ2-5; 7 nucleotides line up with TRBD1. This CDR3 has 15 residues. Germline CDR1 is SQVTM and CDR2 is ANQGSEA. Trimming took 2 bases from V and 1 from J; bases not matched to a gene: 7. CDR3 loop: CSVEHRGLFQETQYF. The CDR3 DNA follows: TGCAGCGTTGAACATAGGGGGCTTTTCCAAGAGACCCAGTACTTC.

The V call is TRBV18, the J call TRBJ1-1; D is ambiguous. This CDR3 region has 15 residues. Germline V lookup: CDR1 KGHSH, CDR2 LQKENI. V was trimmed by 0 bases and J by 4 bases, leaving 12 bases between them. CDR3 sequence reads: CASSPPAPQRTEAFF. In DNA form, the CDR3 reads TGTGCCAGCTCACCACCCGCGCCTCAGCGCACTGAAGCTTTCTTT.

The V gene is TRBV5-1, the J gene TRBJ1-1; D call uncertain. The CDR3 loop spans 15 amino acids. Deletions cut 0 bases from V and 1 base from J, with 10 bases between. Germline V gene data show CDR1 as SGHRS and CDR2 as YFSETQ. CDR3: CASSLVNRANTEAFF. In nucleotides, the CDR3 is TGCGCCAGCAGCTTGGTAAACAGAGCGAACACTGAAGCTTTCTTT.

In its sample, this clone was seen a few times. The J gene is TRBJ2-1, the V gene TRBV6-1; D unresolved. The germline V gene encodes CDR1 MNHNS and CDR2 SASEGT. This CDR3 has 11 residues. The ends were cut back, 9 bases at V and 8 bases at J, with 11 bases in the middle. CDR3 DNA: TGTGCCAGTCAAGCAAACGATGAGCAGTTCTTC. Protein product: CASQANDEQFF.

This chain connects TRBV4-2 to TRBJ2-2; the match to TRBD1 covers 9 bases. CDR3 length equals 20 residues. In germline, CDR1 is LGHNA, CDR2 YNFKEQ. With V trimmed by 0 bases and J by 2 bases, 13 bases remained unmatched. CDR3 bases: TGTGCCAGCAGCCAAGAAGGGGGCGACAGGGGGTTGCCTAACACCGGGGAGCTGTTTTTT. Encoded protein: CASSQEGGDRGLPNTGELFF.

The rearrangement uses TRBV4-2 and TRBJ1-2; possible D gene TRBD1, 5 bases. The V and J ends lost 1 base and 4 bases respectively, with 16 bases between them. The V gene's germline CDR1 is LGHNA and CDR2 YNFKEQ. CDR3 length: 16 residues. CDR3 region: CASSQGSGDHLYGYTF. Here the CDR3 DNA reads TGTGCCAGCAGCCAAGGGTCGGGGGACCACCTCTATGGCTACACCTTC.

The CDR3 DNA follows: TGTGCCAGCAGTGGCGTCGGTTCTCAGCCCCAGCATTTT. Amino acid sequence: CASSGVGSQPQHF. V gene TRBV25-1 combines with J gene TRBJ1-5; D unclear. Trimming shortened V by 4 bases and J by 6 bases, and 10 bases separated the two germline ends. Germline CDR1 MGHDK, CDR2 SYGVNS. The CDR3 contains 13 residues.

J is TRBJ1-4 and V is TRBV5-5; weak D call: TRBD1 (5 bases). Germline V CDR1 and CDR2: SGHKS, YYEKEE (reference sequence). CDR3 length equals 15 residues. The ends were cut back, 1 base at V and 3 bases at J, with 10 bases in the middle. CDR3 coding DNA: TGTGCCAGCAGCTTGTTTCAGGGCTCTAATGAAAAACTGTTTTTT. This gives the protein CASSLFQGSNEKLFF.

V and J are TRBV7-2 and TRBJ1-5, with D possibly TRBD1 on 5 matching bases. The germline gives CDR1 SGHTA, CDR2 FQGNSA. The length of the CDR3 is 16 residues. The V gene lost 5 bases and the J gene lost 0 bases, with 14 bases spanning the gap. The chain's CDR3 is CASSDSTGNSNQPQHF. For the CDR3, the DNA is TGTGCCAGCAGCGATTCTACAGGAAATAGCAATCAGCCCCAGCATTTT.